Below, one TCR beta chain is given with its context. The data belong to a study of blood T cell repertoires in COVID-19. The wider study: In each case, the material was cDNA or gDNA derived from T cells, B-cell-depleted T cells, or PBMCs.

Authors' data handling: Amplification of reference gene primers was used by the study to estimate nucleated cell counts. Sequenced by immunoSEQ multiplex PCR; TCRdb stores in-frame clones only, minus some. The DNA was the basis for D and trimming; V, J and clone size are from that table. Here the sample spans a few hundred thousand clones, roughly 89% being singletons. The CDR3 covers 16 residues. V lost 1 base and J lost 8, with 15 bases in between. The V gene's germline CDR1 is LGHNA and CDR2 YSLEER. The chain is built from TRBV4-3 and TRBJ1-6; D gene ambiguous. The sequence was obtained from a woman in her 40s with COVID-19, enrolled during active disease. The sequenced sample was peripheral blood. CDR3 residues: CASSQVIGTEHSPLHF. The CDR3 DNA is TGCGCCAGCAGCCAAGTAATCGGAACAGAGCATTCACCCCTCCACTTT.